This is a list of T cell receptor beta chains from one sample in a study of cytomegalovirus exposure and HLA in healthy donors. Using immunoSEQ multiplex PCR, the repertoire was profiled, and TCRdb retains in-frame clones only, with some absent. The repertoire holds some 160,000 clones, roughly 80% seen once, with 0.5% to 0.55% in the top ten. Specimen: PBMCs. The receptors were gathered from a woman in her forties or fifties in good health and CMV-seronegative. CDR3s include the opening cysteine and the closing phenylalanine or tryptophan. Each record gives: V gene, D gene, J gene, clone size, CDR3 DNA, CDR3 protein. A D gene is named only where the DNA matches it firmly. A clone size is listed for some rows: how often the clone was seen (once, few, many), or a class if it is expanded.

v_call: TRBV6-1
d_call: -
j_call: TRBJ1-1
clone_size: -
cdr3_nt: TGTGCCAGCAGGATGACAGGGAACACTGAAGCTTTCTTT
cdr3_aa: CASRMTGNTEAFF

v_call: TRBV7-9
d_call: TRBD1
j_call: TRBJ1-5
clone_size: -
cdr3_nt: TGTGCCAGCAGCCCGGGACAGGGGGGGGGTCTCCAGCATTTT
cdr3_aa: CASSPGQGGGLQHF

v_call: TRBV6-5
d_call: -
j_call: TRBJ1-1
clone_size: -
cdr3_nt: TGTGCCAGCAGTTATATCGCGGGGAACACTGAAGCTTTCTTC
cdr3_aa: CASSYIAGNTEAFF

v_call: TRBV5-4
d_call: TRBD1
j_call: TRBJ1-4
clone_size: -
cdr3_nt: TGTGCCAGCAGCCAGAGAACCGGGACAGGGGGCGAAAAACTGTTTTTT
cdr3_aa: CASSQRTGTGGEKLFF

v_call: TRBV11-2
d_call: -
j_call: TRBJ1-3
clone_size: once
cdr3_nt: TGTGCCAGCAGCTTAGTTTTTTCTCGGCGGCCTAACTCTGGAAACACCATATATTTT
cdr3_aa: CASSLVFSRRPNSGNTIYF

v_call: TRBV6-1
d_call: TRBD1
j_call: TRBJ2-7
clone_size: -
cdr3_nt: TGTGCCAGCAAGGGACAGGCCTCCTACGAGCAGTACTTC
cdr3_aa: CASKGQASYEQYF

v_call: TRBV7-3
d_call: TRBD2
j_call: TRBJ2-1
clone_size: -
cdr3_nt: TGTGCCAGCAGCGATAGCGGGATTGGTTCCGAGCAGTTCTTC
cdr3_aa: CASSDSGIGSEQFF

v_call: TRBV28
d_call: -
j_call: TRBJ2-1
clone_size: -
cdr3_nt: TGTGCCAGCAGTTTTGTCAGTGAGCAGTTCTTC
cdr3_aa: CASSFVSEQFF

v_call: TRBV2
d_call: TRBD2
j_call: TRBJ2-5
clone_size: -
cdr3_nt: TGTGCCAGCAGTGCCACTAGCGGGACCTTCCAAGAGACCCAGTACTTC
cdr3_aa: CASSATSGTFQETQYF

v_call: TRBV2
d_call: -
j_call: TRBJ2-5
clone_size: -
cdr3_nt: TGTGCCAGCAGTTACTCCCAGCGGGAGACCCAGTACTTC
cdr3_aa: CASSYSQRETQYF

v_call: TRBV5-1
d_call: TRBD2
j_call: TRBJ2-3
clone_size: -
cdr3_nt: TGCGCCAGCAGCCCGGGGGGACGGACAGATACGCAGTATTTT
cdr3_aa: CASSPGGRTDTQYF

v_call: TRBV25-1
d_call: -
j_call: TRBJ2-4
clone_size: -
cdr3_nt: TGTGCCAGCAGTGATCCAAACCTCGGAACTAACCAGTACTTC
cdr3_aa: CASSDPNLGTNQYF

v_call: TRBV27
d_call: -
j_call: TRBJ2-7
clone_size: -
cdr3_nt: TGTGCCAGCAGTAGCCGCCCGGGATTTTACTACGAGCAGTACTTC
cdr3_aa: CASSSRPGFYYEQYF

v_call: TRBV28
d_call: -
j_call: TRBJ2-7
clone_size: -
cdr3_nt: TGTGCCAGCAGTTTGACGGCGGGATTGTACGAGCAGTACTTC
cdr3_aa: CASSLTAGLYEQYF

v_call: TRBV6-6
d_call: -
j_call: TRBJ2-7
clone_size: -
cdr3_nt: TGTGCCAGCAGCCCGTCATACGAGCAGTACTTC
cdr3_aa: CASSPSYEQYF

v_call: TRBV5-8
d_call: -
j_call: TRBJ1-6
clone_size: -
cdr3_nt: TGTGCCAGCAGCTTCAGAAAGTCACCCCTCCACTTT
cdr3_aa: CASSFRKSPLHF

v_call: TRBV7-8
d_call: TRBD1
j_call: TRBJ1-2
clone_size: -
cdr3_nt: TGTGCCAGCCGGACAGGGGGTGGCTACACCTTC
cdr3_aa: CASRTGGGYTF

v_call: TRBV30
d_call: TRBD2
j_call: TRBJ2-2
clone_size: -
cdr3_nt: TGTGCCTGGAGTGTACTCGGGACTAGCGCGGCCGGGGAGCTGTTTTTT
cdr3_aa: CAWSVLGTSAAGELFF

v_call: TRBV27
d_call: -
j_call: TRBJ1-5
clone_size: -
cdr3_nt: TGTGCCAGCAGTTTTAGTGCCCCGGGGGGTCAGCCCCAGCATTTT
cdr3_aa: CASSFSAPGGQPQHF

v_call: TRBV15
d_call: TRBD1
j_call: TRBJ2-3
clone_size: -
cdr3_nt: TGTGCCACGAAGTCAGTCCAGGGGGAATCGCAGTATTTT
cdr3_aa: CATKSVQGESQYF

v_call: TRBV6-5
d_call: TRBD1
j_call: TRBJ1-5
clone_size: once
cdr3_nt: TGTGCCAGCCGCGAGGGGACAGCCGCTCATCAGCCCCAGCATTTT
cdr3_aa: CASREGTAAHQPQHF

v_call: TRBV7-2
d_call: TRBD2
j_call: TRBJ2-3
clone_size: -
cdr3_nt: TGTGCCAGCAGCTTGAGCGGGAGGGCCTTAGATACGCAGTATTTT
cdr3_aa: CASSLSGRALDTQYF

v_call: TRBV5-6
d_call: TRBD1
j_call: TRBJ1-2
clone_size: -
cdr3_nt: TGTGCCAGCAGCGTTCGGGACAGGGGGCGCCTATTAGGCTACACCTTC
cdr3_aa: CASSVRDRGRLLGYTF

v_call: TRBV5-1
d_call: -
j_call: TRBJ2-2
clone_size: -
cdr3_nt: TGCGCCAGCAGCTTGGTTCAGACGAACACCGGGGAGCTGTTTTTT
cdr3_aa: CASSLVQTNTGELFF

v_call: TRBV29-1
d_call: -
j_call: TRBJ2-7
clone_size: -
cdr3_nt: TGCAGCGTTGGGGACTTCCGTTGGAGGTCCTACGAGCAGTACTTC
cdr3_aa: CSVGDFRWRSYEQYF

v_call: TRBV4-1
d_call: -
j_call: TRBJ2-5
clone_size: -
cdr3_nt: TGCGCCAGCAGCAGGAGGGGCCTAGATGAGACCCAGTACTTC
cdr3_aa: CASSRRGLDETQYF

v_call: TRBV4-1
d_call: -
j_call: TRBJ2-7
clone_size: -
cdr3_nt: TGCGCCAGCAGCCAAGGGAGCAGGGAAACCTACGAGCAGTACTTC
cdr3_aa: CASSQGSRETYEQYF

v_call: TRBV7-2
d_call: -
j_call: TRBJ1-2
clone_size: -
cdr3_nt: TGTGCCAGCAGCTCCAGACAGAACTATGGCTACACCTTC
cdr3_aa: CASSSRQNYGYTF

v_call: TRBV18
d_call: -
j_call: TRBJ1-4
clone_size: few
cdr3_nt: TGTGCCAGCTCACCGCCCATCGGGTGGAATGAAAAACTGTTTTTT
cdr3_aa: CASSPPIGWNEKLFF

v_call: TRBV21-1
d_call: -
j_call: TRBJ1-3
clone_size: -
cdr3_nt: TGTGCCAGCAGCAAAGCCTCAGGGAATCGCTCTGGAAACACCATATATTTT
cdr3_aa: CASSKASGNRSGNTIYF

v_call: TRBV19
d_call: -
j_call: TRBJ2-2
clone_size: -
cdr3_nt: TGTGCCAGTAGTACCCGGGGTAGCGGAATGCCGAACACCGGGGAGCTGTTTTTT
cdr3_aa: CASSTRGSGMPNTGELFF

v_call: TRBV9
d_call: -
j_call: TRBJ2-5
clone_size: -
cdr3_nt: TGTGCCAGCAGCGTAAATGCCCCGCAGGGGTTAGGGGAGACCCAGTACTTC
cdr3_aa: CASSVNAPQGLGETQYF

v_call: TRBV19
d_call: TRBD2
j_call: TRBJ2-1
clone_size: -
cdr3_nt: TGTGCCAGTAGTATAGCGGGAGGGGACGAGCAGTTCTTC
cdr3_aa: CASSIAGGDEQFF

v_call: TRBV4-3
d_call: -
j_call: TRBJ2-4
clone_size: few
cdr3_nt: -
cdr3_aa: CASSLQMSLAGGGAKNIQYF

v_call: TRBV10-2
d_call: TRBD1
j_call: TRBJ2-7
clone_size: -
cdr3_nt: TGCGCCAGCCGACAGGGGGCTTTGTACGAGCAGTACTTC
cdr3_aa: CASRQGALYEQYF

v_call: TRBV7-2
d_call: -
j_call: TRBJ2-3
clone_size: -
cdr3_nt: TGTGCCAGCAGCTCGCGGGCCTCGGATACGCAGTATTTT
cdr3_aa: CASSSRASDTQYF

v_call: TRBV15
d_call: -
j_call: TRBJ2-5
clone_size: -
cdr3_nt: TGTGCCACCAGCAGCGTTCAAGAGACCCAGTACTTC
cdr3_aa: CATSSVQETQYF

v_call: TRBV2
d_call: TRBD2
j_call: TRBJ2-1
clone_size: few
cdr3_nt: TGTGCCAGCAGTAAACCGCGGATAGGGACTAGCGGGGGCGATGAGCAGTTCTTC
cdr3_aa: CASSKPRIGTSGGDEQFF

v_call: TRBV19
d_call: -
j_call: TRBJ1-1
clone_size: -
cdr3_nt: TGTGCCAGTAGTACAGCAGGGGCGAACACTGAAGCTTTCTTT
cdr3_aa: CASSTAGANTEAFF

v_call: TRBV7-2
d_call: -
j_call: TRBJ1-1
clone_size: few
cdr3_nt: TGTGCCAGCCTCCGACCGTCGGGAAGGGCTGAAGCTTTCTTT
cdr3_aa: CASLRPSGRAEAFF

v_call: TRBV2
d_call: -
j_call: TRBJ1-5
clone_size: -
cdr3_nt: TGTGCCAGCAGGCGGACCGTGGGAGCAGGCAATCAGCCCCAGCATTTT
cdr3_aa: CASRRTVGAGNQPQHF

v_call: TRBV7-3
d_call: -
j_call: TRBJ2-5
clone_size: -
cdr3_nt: TGTGCCAGCAGCTTAAATCCGGGAACAGAGACCCAGTACTTC
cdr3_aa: CASSLNPGTETQYF